A selection of T cell receptor beta chains follows, all from one sample in a study of blood T cell repertoires in COVID-19. Assay: immunoSEQ multiplex PCR; the TCRdb copy retains only in-frame clones and omits some. The profile shows more than 85,000 clones, around 80% of them singletons. Sequenced material: peripheral blood. These receptors were collected from a human donor in a cohort sampled during active COVID-19. Each CDR3 is given with its conserved first and last residue. A D gene is named only where the DNA matches it firmly. The size of a clone is reported for some rows only, either as once, few or many, or as a class for expanded clones.

D gene: NA; V gene: TRBV5-6; clone size: NA; J gene: TRBJ1-1; CDR3 protein: CASSLGGLNTEAFF; CDR3 DNA: TGTGCCAGCAGCTTGGGTGGCCTGAACACTGAAGCTTTCTTT
D gene: NA; V gene: TRBV19; clone size: NA; J gene: TRBJ1-5; CDR3 protein: CASSIPGRVEHQPQHF; CDR3 DNA: TGTGCCAGTAGTATTCCGGGCAGGGTTGAGCATCAGCCCCAGCATTTT
D gene: TRBD1; V gene: TRBV29-1; clone size: NA; J gene: TRBJ1-5; CDR3 protein: CSARTGNQPQHF; CDR3 DNA: TGCAGCGCGCGGACAGGGAATCAGCCCCAGCATTTT
D gene: NA; V gene: TRBV6-5; clone size: NA; J gene: TRBJ1-1; CDR3 protein: CASSKPGTPVTEAFF; CDR3 DNA: TGTGCCAGCAGCAAGCCCGGGACTCCGGTTACTGAAGCTTTCTTT
D gene: NA; V gene: TRBV28; clone size: NA; J gene: TRBJ1-4; CDR3 protein: CASSLFGGLNEKLFF; CDR3 DNA: TGTGCCAGCAGTTTATTTGGCGGTCTTAATGAAAAACTGTTTTTT
D gene: TRBD1; V gene: TRBV7-9; clone size: NA; J gene: TRBJ1-3; CDR3 protein: CASSASGQGARNTIYF; CDR3 DNA: TGTGCCAGCAGCGCATCGGGACAGGGGGCCAGAAACACCATATATTTT
D gene: NA; V gene: TRBV9; clone size: once; J gene: TRBJ2-3; CDR3 protein: CASSVGAALGTDTQYF; CDR3 DNA: TGTGCCAGCAGCGTAGGAGCGGCGCTAGGCACAGATACGCAGTATTTT
D gene: TRBD2; V gene: TRBV12-5; clone size: NA; J gene: TRBJ2-5; CDR3 protein: CASGLGQSGGETQYF; CDR3 DNA: TGTGCTAGTGGTTTAGGTCAAAGCGGGGGGGAGACCCAGTACTTC
D gene: TRBD2; V gene: TRBV10-2; clone size: NA; J gene: TRBJ2-1; CDR3 protein: CASSEGGRGRYNEQFF; CDR3 DNA: TGCGCCAGCAGTGAAGGAGGGCGGGGGAGGTACAATGAGCAGTTCTTC
D gene: TRBD1; V gene: TRBV18; clone size: NA; J gene: TRBJ2-6; CDR3 protein: CASSPQGASLAGANVLTF; CDR3 DNA: TGTGCCAGCTCACCACAGGGGGCCTCTTTAGCTGGGGCCAACGTCCTGACTTTC
D gene: NA; V gene: TRBV6-6; clone size: NA; J gene: TRBJ1-5; CDR3 protein: CASSYAPGVSNQPQHF; CDR3 DNA: TGTGCCAGCAGTTACGCACCAGGGGTTTCCAATCAGCCCCAGCATTTT
D gene: NA; V gene: TRBV25-1; clone size: NA; J gene: TRBJ2-2; CDR3 protein: CASRPAGRHGELFF; CDR3 DNA: TGTGCCAGCAGACCAGCCGGTAGACACGGGGAGCTGTTTTTT
D gene: NA; V gene: TRBV5-1; clone size: NA; J gene: TRBJ1-2; CDR3 protein: CASSFEGVGYTF; CDR3 DNA: TGCGCCAGCAGCTTTGAAGGGGTCGGCTACACCTTC
D gene: TRBD1; V gene: TRBV3-1/TRBV3-2; clone size: many; J gene: TRBJ1-3; CDR3 protein: CASSRPQGGGGNTIYF; CDR3 DNA: TGTGCCAGCAGCCGACCCCAGGGGGGAGGTGGAAACACCATATATTTT
D gene: NA; V gene: TRBV6-5; clone size: NA; J gene: TRBJ1-1; CDR3 protein: CATLGGGTEAFF; CDR3 DNA: TGTGCCACTCTGGGTGGGGGGACTGAAGCTTTCTTT
D gene: TRBD1; V gene: TRBV27; clone size: NA; J gene: TRBJ1-1; CDR3 protein: CASSSQGQGRSEAFF; CDR3 DNA: TGTGCCAGCAGTTCTCAGGGACAGGGGAGGTCTGAAGCTTTCTTT
D gene: TRBD2; V gene: TRBV4-1; clone size: once; J gene: TRBJ2-7; CDR3 protein: CASSQGVSGSGYEQYF; CDR3 DNA: TGCGCCAGCAGCCAAGGGGTTAGCGGGAGCGGCTACGAGCAGTACTTC
D gene: NA; V gene: TRBV9; clone size: NA; J gene: TRBJ1-1; CDR3 protein: CASSAGQLSNTEAFF; CDR3 DNA: TGTGCCAGCAGCGCTGGACAGCTTTCGAACACTGAAGCTTTCTTT
D gene: NA; V gene: TRBV27; clone size: few; J gene: TRBJ2-7; CDR3 protein: CASQDSLSPNEQYF; CDR3 DNA: TGTGCCAGCCAGGACAGTTTGAGTCCCAACGAGCAGTACTTC
D gene: NA; V gene: TRBV10-2; clone size: once; J gene: TRBJ1-3; CDR3 protein: CASSENRAGNTIYF; CDR3 DNA: TGCGCCAGCAGTGAGAACAGAGCTGGAAACACCATATATTTT
D gene: NA; V gene: TRBV18; clone size: NA; J gene: TRBJ2-5; CDR3 protein: CASSLFWERGETQYF; CDR3 DNA: TGTGCCAGCTCTCTCTTCTGGGAGAGAGGGGAGACCCAGTACTTC
D gene: NA; V gene: TRBV5-6; clone size: NA; J gene: TRBJ2-1; CDR3 protein: CASSLLNEQFF; CDR3 DNA: TGTGCCAGCAGCTTACTCAATGAGCAGTTCTTC
D gene: NA; V gene: TRBV2; clone size: NA; J gene: TRBJ1-1; CDR3 protein: CASRGGWVNTEAFF; CDR3 DNA: TGTGCCAGCAGGGGGGGTTGGGTGAACACTGAAGCTTTCTTT